The 14 T cell receptor beta chains below all came from one sample that was sequenced in a study of OX40 agonist ivuxolimab in advanced cancers. Some clones are missing from TCRdb's copy, which holds only in-frame ones; the method was immunoSEQ multiplex PCR. The data hold tens of thousands of clones, with approximately 87% observed a single time. The starting material was CD4+ or CD8+ T cells sorted from blood, obtained in a trial of the OX40 agonist ivuxolimab. The receptor set was obtained from an adult with an advanced solid tumor such as melanoma, head and neck, liver or kidney cancer.

The V and J genes are TRBV7-3 and TRBJ2-2; D not certain. The CDR3 extends over 12 amino acids. V was cut by 4 bases and J by 8 bases, with 8 bases left in between. Germline V CDR1 and CDR2: SGHTA, FQGTGA. This CDR3 is CASSSKYGELFF. DNA of the CDR3: TGTGCCAGCAGCTCGAAATATGGGGAGCTGTTTTTT.

This clone came up a few times. V is TRBV2 and J is TRBJ2-5; D perhaps matches TRBD1 (8 bases). Germline CDR1 SNHLY, CDR2 FYNNEI. The V end lost 6 bases, the J end lost 2 bases, and 16 bases lay between the germline ends. This CDR3 region has 15 residues. The CDR3 sequence is CASRTGEGGQETQYF. The DNA for the CDR3 is TGTGCCAGCAGGACAGGGGAGGGAGGACAAGAGACCCAGTACTTC. Full variable domain (rest looked up from reference TRBV2 and TRBJ2-5): EPEVTQTPSHQVTQMGQEVILRCVPISNHLYFYWYRQILGQKVEFLVSFYNNEISEKSEIFDDQFSVERPDGSNFTLKIRSTKLEDSAMYFCASRTGEGGQETQYFGPGTRLLVL.

V and J are TRBV7-3 and TRBJ1-1; 7 bases are shared with TRBD1. Looked up from germline, CDR1 is SGHTA and CDR2 is FQGTGA. CDR3 size: 13 residues. With V trimmed by 5 bases and J by 1 base, 1 base remained unmatched. CDR3 nucleotide sequence: TGTGCCAGCAGCAGGGACAGGAACACTGAAGCTTTCTTT. It encodes CASSRDRNTEAFF.

The rearrangement links TRBV11-3 to TRBJ2-2, with D tentatively TRBD2 (6 bases). Trimming pared 0 bases from V and 2 bases from J, leaving 10 bases between. Germline CDR1 SGHNT, CDR2 YENEEA. The CDR3 has 16 residues. The CDR3 region has the DNA TGTGCCAGCAGCTTAGATCTAGCGAGAAACACCGGGGAGCTGTTTTTT. Amino acids: CASSLDLARNTGELFF.

The rearrangement links TRBV15 to TRBJ1-5, with D possibly TRBD1 on 5 matching bases. V lost 0 bases and J lost 6, with 9 bases in between. In germline, CDR1 is LNHNV, CDR2 YYDKDF (reference sequence). This CDR3 is built from 14 residues. The CDR3 here is CATSRDGGGQPQHF. In DNA, the CDR3 is TGTGCCACCAGCAGAGATGGGGGGGGTCAGCCCCAGCATTTT. Full variable domain (outside the CDR3, taken from reference TRBV15 and TRBJ1-5): DAMVIQNPRYQVTQFGKPVTLSCSQTLNHNVMYWYQQKSSQAPKLLFHYYDKDFNNEADTPDNFQSRRPNTSFCFLDIRSPGLGDTAMYLCATSRDGGGQPQHFGDGTRLSIL.

The chain has TRBV27 and TRBJ2-1; 9 nucleotides agree with TRBD2. The length of the CDR3 is 13 residues. The V gene end was trimmed by 5 bases and the J gene end by 8 bases; junction bases not matched to a gene: 4. Germline V gene sequence: CDR1 MNHEY, CDR2 SMNVEV (reference sequence). CDR3 sequence reads: CASSLIAGDEQFF. The CDR3 nucleotides are TGTGCCAGCAGTCTCATAGCGGGAGATGAGCAGTTCTTC.

V gene TRBV6-5 combines with J gene TRBJ1-1; D call uncertain. CDR1 and CDR2 (germline): MNHEY, SVGAGI. This CDR3 has 13 amino acids. The V gene lost 7 bases and the J gene lost 7 bases, with 16 bases spanning the gap. The CDR3 DNA is TGTGCCAGCACCTACTACTCGGGTGGTGAAGCTTTCTTT. Its protein is CASTYYSGGEAFF.

This clone appeared a few times. The chain recombines TRBV2 with TRBJ1-5; 8 nucleotides line up with TRBD1. Trimming removed 3 bases from V and 6 bases from J; junction bases left unmatched: 4. This CDR3 has 14 residues. The V gene's germline CDR1 is SNHLY and CDR2 FYNNEI. The DNA for the CDR3 is TGTGCCAGCAGTGAGCGGACAGGGACTCAGCCCCAGCATTTT. It codes for CASSERTGTQPQHF. Looking up the rest from reference TRBV2 and TRBJ1-5 gives the full variable domain: EPEVTQTPSHQVTQMGQEVILRCVPISNHLYFYWYRQILGQKVEFLVSFYNNEISEKSEIFDDQFSVERPDGSNFTLKIRSTKLEDSAMYFCASSERTGTQPQHFGDGTRLSIL.

This clone was picked up a small number of times. The chain employs TRBV5-1 and TRBJ2-7, with D perhaps matching TRBD1 (5 bases). V shed 0 bases and J shed 2 bases, with 9 bases lying between them. The CDR3 is made up of 14 amino acids. Germline lookup yields CDR1 SGHRS and CDR2 YFSETQ. The CDR3 sequence: CASSLATGAYEQYF. The CDR3 DNA reads TGCGCCAGCAGCTTGGCTACAGGCGCCTACGAGCAGTACTTC.

V is TRBV18 and J is TRBJ1-1; perhaps TRBD1 as D (6 bases). Looked up from germline, CDR1 is KGHSH and CDR2 is LQKENI. The CDR3 sequence is 15 residues long. V lost 1 base and J lost 5, with 14 bases in between. The CDR3 here is CASSPRKGGGTEAFF. CDR3 bases: TGTGCCAGCTCACCACGAAAAGGGGGAGGGACTGAAGCTTTCTTT.

Only one count was recorded for this clone. The CDR3, as DNA: TGCAGCGTCGGGACTAGCGGACGCACAGATACGCAGTATTTT. Protein: CSVGTSGRTDTQYF. The chain is built from TRBV29-1 and TRBJ2-3, with 11 bases lining up with TRBD2. V shed 6 bases and J 1 base; nucleotides not matched to a gene: 3. The length of the CDR3 is 14 residues. The germline V gene encodes CDR1 SQVTM and CDR2 ANQGSEA.

The gene calls are TRBV5-4 and TRBJ2-3; D is perhaps TRBD2 (5 bases). Germline lookup yields CDR1 SGHNT and CDR2 YYREEE (reference sequence). The CDR3 is made up of 15 amino acids. V was clipped by 3 bases and J by 1 base, with 12 bases between them. The CDR3 DNA reads as TGTGCCAGCAGCTCCCGGATTAGCGGCACAGATACGCAGTATTTT. Encoded protein: CASSSRISGTDTQYF.

The genes are TRBV5-1 and TRBJ2-5; the D gene is possibly TRBD1 (6 bases). The J call may be in error: the DNA end matches TRBJ2-7 better. This CDR3 is 14 amino acids long. The germline CDR1 and CDR2 sequences are SGHRS and YFSETQ. The CDR3 loop reads CASSPDRNAYEQYF. CDR3 in DNA: TGCGCCAGCAGCCCAGACAGGAATGCCTACGAGCAGTACTTC.

The chain couples TRBV9 to TRBJ1-3, with D possibly being TRBD1 (6 bases). The V end lost 3 bases, the J end lost 0 bases, and 13 bases lay between the germline ends. This CDR3 comprises 16 residues. Germline CDR1 and CDR2: SGDLS and YYNGEE. The CDR3 reads CASSERQVPSGNTIYF. CDR3 bases: TGTGCCAGCAGCGAGCGACAGGTCCCCTCTGGAAACACCATATATTTT.